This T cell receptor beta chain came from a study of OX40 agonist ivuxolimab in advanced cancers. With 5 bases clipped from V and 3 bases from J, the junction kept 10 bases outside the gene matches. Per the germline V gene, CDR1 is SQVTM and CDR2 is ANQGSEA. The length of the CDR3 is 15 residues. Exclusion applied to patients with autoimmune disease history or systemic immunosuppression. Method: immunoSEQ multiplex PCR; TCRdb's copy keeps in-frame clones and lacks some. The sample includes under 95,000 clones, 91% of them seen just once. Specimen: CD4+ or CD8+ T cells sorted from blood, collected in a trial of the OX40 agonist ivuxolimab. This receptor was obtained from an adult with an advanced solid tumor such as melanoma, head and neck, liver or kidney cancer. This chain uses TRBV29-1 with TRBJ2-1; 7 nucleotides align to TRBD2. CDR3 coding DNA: TGCAGCGTTCTGGGAGGGCTAGCGGACTACAATGAGCAGTTCTTC. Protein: CSVLGGLADYNEQFF.